A selection of T cell receptor beta chains follows, all from one sample in a study of cytomegalovirus exposure and HLA in healthy donors. Profiled with immunoSEQ multiplex PCR; TCRdb holds only in-frame clones, not every one. In the table there are 150,000 or so clones, roughly 82% of which are singletons. Sequenced: PBMCs. The source of these receptors is a woman aged 25 to 39 in good health and CMV-seronegative. CDR3s include the opening cysteine and the closing phenylalanine or tryptophan. Fields, in order: V gene, clone size, J gene, D gene, CDR3 protein, CDR3 DNA. The D gene is left open where the match is weak. The size of a clone is reported for some rows only, either as once, few or many, or as a class for expanded clones.

V: TRBV4-2; size: NA; J: TRBJ2-7; D: TRBD2; CDR3: CASSQSGSYEQYF; DNA: TGTGCCAGCAGCCAAAGCGGGAGCTACGAGCAGTACTTC
V: TRBV6-5; size: once; J: TRBJ2-5; D: TRBD2; CDR3: CASGGLAGTETQYF; DNA: TGTGCCAGCGGGGGACTAGCGGGCACGGAGACCCAGTACTTC
V: TRBV2; size: NA; J: TRBJ1-1; D: TRBD1; CDR3: CASSGPGGVTEAFF; DNA: TGTGCCAGCAGTGGGCCAGGGGGCGTGACTGAAGCTTTCTTT
V: TRBV6-1; size: NA; J: TRBJ1-2; D: TRBD1; CDR3: CASSASIDRAYGYTF; DNA: TGTGCCAGCAGTGCCTCTATTGACAGGGCTTATGGCTACACCTTC
V: TRBV13; size: NA; J: TRBJ1-1; D: TRBD1; CDR3: CASSSIHGTGATEAFF; DNA: TGTGCCAGCAGCTCTATCCACGGGACAGGGGCTACTGAAGCTTTCTTT
V: TRBV27; size: NA; J: TRBJ1-1; D: TRBD1; CDR3: CASSLSRTGGTEAFF; DNA: TGTGCCAGCAGTTTATCCCGGACAGGGGGCACTGAAGCTTTCTTT
V: TRBV28; size: NA; J: TRBJ2-7; D: TRBD2; CDR3: CASTAGGAYEQYF; DNA: TGTGCCAGCACCGCTGGGGGGGCCTACGAGCAGTACTTC
V: TRBV30; size: NA; J: TRBJ1-1; D: NA; CDR3: CAWTMFGFRRTEAFF; DNA: TGTGCCTGGACTATGTTCGGGTTTAGACGCACTGAAGCTTTCTTT
V: TRBV2; size: NA; J: TRBJ2-1; D: TRBD2; CDR3: CASSTSGGAYEQFF; DNA: TGTGCCAGCAGTACTAGCGGGGGGGCATATGAGCAGTTCTTC
V: TRBV5-5; size: few; J: TRBJ1-2; D: TRBD1; CDR3: CASGPGQTTRGYTF; DNA: TGTGCCAGCGGACCGGGACAGACGACGAGGGGCTACACCTTC
V: TRBV5-1; size: NA; J: TRBJ2-5; D: TRBD2; CDR3: CASSPGLAGETQYF; DNA: TGCGCCAGCAGCCCGGGACTAGCGGGGGAGACCCAGTACTTC
V: TRBV7-2; size: few; J: TRBJ1-2; D: TRBD1; CDR3: CASSLGGQKAYGYTF; DNA: TGTGCCAGCAGCTTAGGGGGACAGAAAGCCTATGGCTACACCTTC
V: TRBV7-2; size: NA; J: TRBJ2-3; D: NA; CDR3: CASSLASGNTDTQYF; DNA: TGTGCCAGCAGCTTAGCTAGCGGAAACACAGATACGCAGTATTTT
V: TRBV28; size: NA; J: TRBJ2-3; D: NA; CDR3: CASNYRNTDTQYF; DNA: TGTGCCAGCAATTACAGAAACACAGATACGCAGTATTTT
V: TRBV5-6; size: NA; J: TRBJ2-3; D: NA; CDR3: CASSFYQGFTDTQYF; DNA: TGTGCCAGCAGCTTCTATCAGGGTTTCACAGATACGCAGTATTTT
V: TRBV12-5; size: NA; J: TRBJ2-1; D: TRBD2; CDR3: CASGYLAGFSNEQFF; DNA: TGTGCTAGTGGTTATCTAGCGGGGTTCTCCAATGAGCAGTTCTTC